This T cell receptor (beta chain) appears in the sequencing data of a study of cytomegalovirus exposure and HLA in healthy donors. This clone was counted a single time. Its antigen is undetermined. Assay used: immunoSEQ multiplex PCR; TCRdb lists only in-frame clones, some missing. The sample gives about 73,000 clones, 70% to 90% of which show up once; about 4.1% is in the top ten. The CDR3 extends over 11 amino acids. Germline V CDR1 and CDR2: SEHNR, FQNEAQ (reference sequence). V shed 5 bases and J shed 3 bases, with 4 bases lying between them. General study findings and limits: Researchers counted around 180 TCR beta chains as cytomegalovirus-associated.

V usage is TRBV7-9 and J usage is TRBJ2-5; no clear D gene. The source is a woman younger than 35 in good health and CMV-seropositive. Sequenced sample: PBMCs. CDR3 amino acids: CASSPKETQYF. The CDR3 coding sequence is TGTGCCAGCAGCCCTAAAGAGACCCAGTACTTC.